This T cell receptor (beta chain) was documented in a study of monozygotic twins with inflammatory bowel disease. Broader study findings: IBD patients had lower TCRbeta diversity (inverse Simpson) than healthy co-twins.

On this clonotype: Its antigen is unidentified.

Template switching added UMIs carrying a 6-nucleotide sample barcode. TCRdb reprocessed the 5' RACE reads, keeping one entry per CDR3 protein, no DNA. Its listing shows around 380,000 distinct CDR3 sequences. Germline assignment: CDR1 SGHRS and CDR2 YFSETQ. The CDR3 has 14 residues. The receptor was derived from a human donor with ulcerative colitis or Crohn's disease, or a healthy co-twin of an affected twin (not recorded which). Material: blood. The J gene is TRBJ1-1, the V gene TRBV5-1; absent DNA, TCRdb's TRBD1 call cannot be checked. CDR3 region: CASSLSGGKTEAFF.